Below are 24 T cell receptor beta chains sequenced from a single sample in a study of patients and donors after allogeneic stem cell transplantation. TCRdb used MiXCR to reprocess the RT-PCR reads, holding one entry per CDR3 protein. The table has approximately 410,000 distinct CDR3 sequences, roughly 17% seen once. The sequencing sample was made of blood, either unsorted or a sorted T cell fraction (not recorded which). These receptors came from a human donor who was either an allogeneic HSCT recipient or a stem cell or donor lymphocyte infusion donor (not recorded which). It is not recorded whose cells these are; they may come from a transplant donor.

V is TRBV10-3 and J is TRBJ1-1; D not resolved. The germline V and J ends were trimmed by 5 bases and 2 bases, with 9 bases remaining between them. The CDR3 totals 13 residues. CDR1 is ENHRY and CDR2 is SYGVKD in the germline V gene. CDR3 nucleotide sequence: TGTGCCATCAGTAACAGATTTAACACTGAAGCTTTCTTT. It codes for CAISNRFNTEAFF.

J is TRBJ2-4 and V is TRBV20-1; either TRBD1 or TRBD2 may fit D (5 bases each). Germline assignment: CDR1 DFQATT and CDR2 SNEGSKA (reference sequence). The CDR3 consists of 18 residues. V lost 5 bases, J lost 0 bases, and 23 bases lay in between. CDR3 sequence (DNA): TGCAGTGCTTCTAGCCGGCAGAGACAGACACTAGCCAAAAACATTCAGTACTTC. It is translated as CSASSRQRQTLAKNIQYF.

This chain uses TRBV5-6 with TRBJ2-3; 9 bases agree with TRBD2. The V and J ends lost 3 bases and 6 bases, in that order; junction bases with no gene match: 2. CDR1 and CDR2 from the germline V gene are SGHDT and YYEEEE. The CDR3 runs 13 residues. The CDR3 spells CASSWTSADTQYF. As DNA, the CDR3 is TGTGCCAGCAGCTGGACTAGCGCCGATACGCAGTATTTT.

This clonotype has just a few counts. This chain links TRBV6-5 with TRBJ2-2; D gene ambiguous. Germline V gene lookup returns CDR1 MNHEY and CDR2 SVGAGI. This CDR3 region has 12 residues. V dropped 3 bases and J dropped 6 bases, with 5 bases sitting between them. The CDR3 sequence: CASSYYSGELFF. CDR3 DNA sequence: TGTGCCAGCAGTTATTATTCCGGGGAGCTGTTTTTT.

The chain joins TRBV5-1 to TRBJ2-7; TRBD2 matches 7 bases. The CDR3 extends over 14 amino acids. V was clipped by 0 bases and J by 3 bases; unmatched bases: 3. Germline V gene data show CDR1 as SGHRS and CDR2 as YFSETQ. The CDR3 DNA follows: TGCGCCAGCAGCTTGGAGGGGAGGGGCTACGAGCAGTACTTC. Protein product: CASSLEGRGYEQYF.

This clonotype appeared a few times. J is TRBJ2-1 and V is TRBV20-1, with D tentatively TRBD1 (5 bases). The CDR3 totals 14 residues. V was cut by 3 bases and J by 2 bases, with 11 bases left in between. Looked up from germline, CDR1 is DFQATT and CDR2 is SNEGSKA (reference sequence). Here the CDR3 reads CSARAGHTYNEQFF. As DNA, the CDR3 is TGCAGTGCTAGGGCAGGGCATACCTACAATGAGCAGTTCTTC.

This chain connects TRBV11-3 to TRBJ2-5, with 9 bases fitting TRBD1. The germline V gene encodes CDR1 SGHNT and CDR2 YENEEA. The CDR3 runs to 15 residues. V dropped 3 bases and J dropped 4; count of bases not matched to a gene: 6. This chain's CDR3 is CASSLGQGNSETQYF. Here the CDR3 DNA reads TGTGCCAGCAGCTTGGGACAGGGAAATTCAGAGACCCAGTACTTC.

Comment on this clonotype: A read error is possible here, since a much larger clone lies one base away. Given the absence of the conserved phenylalanine or tryptophan at the CDR3 end, a read error is likely. The J gene is TRBJ2-1, the V gene TRBV29-1, with 10 bases identical to TRBD2. J gave up 5 bases and V 7 bases, and 2 bases lay outside the gene matches. This CDR3 region has 12 residues. Germline CDR1 is SQVTM and CDR2 is ANQGSEA. The CDR3 is CSGTSGNNEQFL. The CDR3 DNA is TGCAGCGGGACTAGCGGTAACAATGAGCAGTTCCTC.

This clonotype showed up just a few times. The chain uses TRBV6-5 and TRBJ2-7, with TRBD2 matching 7 bases. CDR3 length: 15 residues. Trimming cost V 4 bases and J 7 bases; bases outside gene matches: 13. CDR1 and CDR2 from the germline V gene are MNHEY and SVGAGI. The CDR3 protein is CASSSTGGYYDEQYF. The CDR3 coding sequence is TGTGCCAGCAGTTCCACGGGGGGATACTACGATGAGCAGTACTTC.

The chain joins TRBV7-9 to TRBJ1-1; tentative D call: TRBD1 (6 bases). The ends were cut back, 2 bases at V and 4 bases at J, with 17 bases in the middle. The CDR3 covers 16 residues. Germline V CDR1 and CDR2: SEHNR, FQNEAQ (reference sequence). The CDR3 nucleotides read TGTGCCAGCAGCTTACGCACCGGGGGGGGCACCACTGAAGCTTTCTTT. This sequence encodes CASSLRTGGGTTEAFF.

This chain links TRBV27 with TRBJ2-7; 10 bases are shared with TRBD2. The germline V gene has CDR1 MNHEY and CDR2 SMNVEV (reference sequence). After removal of 4 bases from V and 4 bases from J, the junction contained 7 bases not matched to a gene. The CDR3 has 15 residues. The CDR3 here is CASSYSTSGKYEQYF. The CDR3 coding sequence is TGTGCCAGCAGTTATAGTACTAGCGGGAAGTACGAGCAGTACTTC.

This clonotype was observed many times. In DNA form, the CDR3 reads TGTGCCAGCAGTTTTTGGGGGGCCAACACCGGGGAGCTGTTTTTT. Amino acid sequence: CASSFWGANTGELFF. This chain uses TRBV12-3 or TRBV12-4 with TRBJ2-2, with D possibly being TRBD1 or TRBD2 (6 bases each). The V end lost 3 bases, the J end lost 2 bases, and 10 bases lay between the germline ends. This CDR3 spans 15 amino acids.

J is TRBJ2-5 and V is TRBV7-9; a weak D match, TRBD2 (6 bases). Germline CDR1 SEHNR, CDR2 FQNEAQ (reference sequence). CDR3 size: 16 residues. Trimming took off 2 bases at V and 1 base at J, with 14 bases between the two ends. The CDR3 sequence is CASSLIPGTPQETQYF. The CDR3 nucleotides read TGTGCCAGCAGCTTAATCCCCGGGACTCCCCAAGAGACCCAGTACTTC.

In its sample, this clonotype was seen many times. J is TRBJ1-2 and V is TRBV4-3; D not certain. CDR1 and CDR2 from the germline V gene are LGHNA and YSLEER. This CDR3 contains 16 residues. The V end lost 0 bases, the J end lost 4 bases, and 15 bases lay between the germline ends. The CDR3 DNA is TGCGCCAGCAGCCAAGATCCCCCGTGGCAGTCCTATGGCTACACCTTC. Its protein is CASSQDPPWQSYGYTF.

This chain connects TRBV12-3 or TRBV12-4 to TRBJ2-2, with no clear D. This CDR3 spans 15 amino acids. Deletions cut 7 bases from V and 1 base from J, with 13 bases between. As DNA, the CDR3 is TGTGCCAGCACCTTAACGGGCCGGAACACCGGGGAGCTGTTTTTT. The encoded protein is CASTLTGRNTGELFF.

V is TRBV11-2 and J is TRBJ1-5; no definite D call. The V end lost 9 bases, the J end lost 3 bases, and 15 bases lay between the germline ends. From germline, CDR1 is SGHAT and CDR2 FQNNGV. The CDR3 has 14 residues. The CDR3 nucleotides are TGTGCCAGTCGAGGTGTAGGCCCCAATCAGCCCCAGCATTTT. It is translated as CASRGVGPNQPQHF. The entire variable domain, with the rest obtained from reference TRBV11-2 and TRBJ1-5, is as follows: EAGVAQSPRYKIIEKRQSVAFWCNPISGHATLYWYQQILGQGPKLLIQFQNNGVVDDSQLPKDRFSAERLKGVDSTLKIQPAKLEDSAVYLCASRGVGPNQPQHFGDGTRLSIL.

This clonotype has only a few counts. The chain couples TRBV12-3 or TRBV12-4 to TRBJ2-3; D is undetermined. Trimming cost V 5 bases and J 7 bases, with 13 bases left between them. The CDR3 covers 13 residues. The CDR3 region is CASSQTQKNTQYF. The CDR3 nucleotides are TGTGCCAGCAGTCAGACACAAAAAAATACGCAGTATTTT.

This clonotype was observed a handful of times. This chain uses TRBV7-9 with TRBJ2-1; a possible D gene is TRBD1 (6 bases). From germline, CDR1 is SEHNR and CDR2 FQNEAQ (reference sequence). This CDR3 is built from 15 residues. The V end was cut by 2 bases, the J end by 6 bases, with 14 bases between. For the CDR3, the DNA is TGTGCCAGCAGCTTAATGGGGACAAGCACCAATGAGCAGTTCTTC. Its protein product is CASSLMGTSTNEQFF.

The rearrangement uses TRBV20-1 and TRBJ2-3; D may be TRBD2 (6 bases). CDR1 and CDR2 (germline): DFQATT, SNEGSKA (reference sequence). V lost 3 bases, J lost 0 bases, and 10 bases lay in between. The CDR3 runs to 14 residues. The CDR3 nucleotides are TGCAGTGCTAGTTGGGGGACTAGCACAGATACGCAGTATTTT. Translating it yields CSASWGTSTDTQYF.

The chain employs TRBV6-1 and TRBJ2-3; D assignment may be TRBD1 or TRBD2 (5 bases each). The V gene lost 6 bases and the J gene lost 2 bases, with 15 bases spanning the gap. The CDR3 spans 15 residues. Germline V gene sequence: CDR1 MNHNS, CDR2 SASEGT. CDR3: CASRQPGTYTDTQYF. In DNA, the CDR3 is TGTGCCAGCAGGCAACCCGGGACCTACACAGATACGCAGTATTTT.

The gene calls are TRBV20-1 and TRBJ2-1; D could derive from TRBD1 or TRBD2 (5 bases each). CDR3 length: 14 residues. V dropped 5 bases and J dropped 6 bases, with 17 bases sitting between them. The germline V gene has CDR1 DFQATT and CDR2 SNEGSKA (reference sequence). Here the CDR3 DNA reads TGCAGTGCTTTTATCCGGGACCGTGCCAATGAGCAGTTCTTC. Translation gives CSAFIRDRANEQFF.

This clonotype was detected a few times. This chain joins TRBV11-3 and TRBJ2-1; D gene unclear. This CDR3 comprises 14 residues. Trimming stripped 1 base from V and 9 bases from J, with 13 bases between. The germline CDR1 and CDR2 sequences are SGHNT and YENEEA. The DNA of the CDR3 is TGTGCCAGCAGCTTAGGCGGTCGCCTTATTGAGCAGTTCTTC. Translating it yields CASSLGGRLIEQFF.

V and J are TRBV4-1 and TRBJ1-2; D remains ambiguous. Germline CDR1 MGHRA, CDR2 YSYEKL. This CDR3 contains 15 residues. Trimming shortened V by 0 bases and J by 2 bases, and 10 bases separated the two germline ends. CDR3 region: CASSQDRALNYGYTF. The DNA for the CDR3 is TGCGCCAGCAGCCAAGACCGGGCACTCAACTATGGCTACACCTTC.

The table lists this clonotype with many counts. The chain links TRBV12-3 or TRBV12-4 to TRBJ2-3; 7 nucleotides line up with TRBD2. The ends lost 6 bases at V and 1 base at J; junction bases unmatched: 10. The CDR3 runs to 16 residues. The CDR3 DNA reads as TGTGCCAGCAGCCTAAGAGCGGGGCCGCGCACAGATACGCAGTATTTT. This codes for CASSLRAGPRTDTQYF.